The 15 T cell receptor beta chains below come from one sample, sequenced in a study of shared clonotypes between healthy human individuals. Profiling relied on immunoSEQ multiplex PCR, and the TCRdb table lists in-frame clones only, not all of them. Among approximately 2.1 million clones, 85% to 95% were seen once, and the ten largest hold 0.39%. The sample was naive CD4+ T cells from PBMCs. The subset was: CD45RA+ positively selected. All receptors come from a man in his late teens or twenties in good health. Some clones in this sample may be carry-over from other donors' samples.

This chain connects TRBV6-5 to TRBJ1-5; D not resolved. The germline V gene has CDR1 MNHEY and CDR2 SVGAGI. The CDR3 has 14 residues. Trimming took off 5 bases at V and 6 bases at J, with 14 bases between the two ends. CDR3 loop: CASSPLGVPQPQHF. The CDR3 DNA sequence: TGTGCCAGCAGTCCCCTGGGAGTACCTCAGCCCCAGCATTTT.

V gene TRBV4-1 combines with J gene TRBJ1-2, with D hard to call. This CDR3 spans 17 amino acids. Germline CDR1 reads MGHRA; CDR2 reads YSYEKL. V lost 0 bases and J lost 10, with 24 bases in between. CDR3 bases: TGCGCCAGCAGCCAAGATTGGGGAGTCGAGATTCTAGGTGACTACACCTTC. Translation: CASSQDWGVEILGDYTF.

The CDR3 loop reads CASSRGLADNEQFF. CDR3 DNA: TGTGCCAGTAGTAGAGGACTAGCGGACAATGAGCAGTTCTTC. V is TRBV19 and J is TRBJ2-1; 10 positions agree with TRBD2. CDR3 length: 14 amino acids. CDR1 is LNHDA and CDR2 is SQIVND in the germline V gene (reference sequence). J lost 5 bases, V lost 4 bases, and 2 bases had no gene match. Variable domain in full (rest from reference TRBV19 and TRBJ2-1): DGGITQSPKYLFRKEGQNVTLSCEQNLNHDAMYWYRQDPGQGLRLIYYSQIVNDFQKGDIAEGYSVSREKKESFPLTVTSAQKNPTAFYLCASSRGLADNEQFFGPGTRLTVL.

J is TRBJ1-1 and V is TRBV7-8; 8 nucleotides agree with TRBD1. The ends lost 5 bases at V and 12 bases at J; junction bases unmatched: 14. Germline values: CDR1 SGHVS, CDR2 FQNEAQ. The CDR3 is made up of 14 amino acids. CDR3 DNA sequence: TGTGCCAGCAGCCACCCTATGGCAGGGGGCATTTCTTTCTTT. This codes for CASSHPMAGGISFF.

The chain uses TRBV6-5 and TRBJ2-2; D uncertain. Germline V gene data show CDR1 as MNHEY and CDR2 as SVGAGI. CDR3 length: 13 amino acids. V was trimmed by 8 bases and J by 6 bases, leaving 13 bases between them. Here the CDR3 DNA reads TGTGCCAGCTGCCAGATCCAGGCCGGGGAGCTGTTTTTT. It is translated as CASCQIQAGELFF.

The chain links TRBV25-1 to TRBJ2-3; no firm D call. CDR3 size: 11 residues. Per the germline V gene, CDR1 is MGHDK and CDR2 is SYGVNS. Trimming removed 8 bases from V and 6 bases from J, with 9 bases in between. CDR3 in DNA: TGTGCCAGCGGCCATGGCGATACGCAGTATTTT. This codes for CASGHGDTQYF.

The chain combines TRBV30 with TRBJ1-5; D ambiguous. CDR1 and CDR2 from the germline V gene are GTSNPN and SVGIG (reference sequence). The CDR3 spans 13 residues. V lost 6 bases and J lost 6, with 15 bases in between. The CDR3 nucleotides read TGTGCCTGTTCGGAGGCAGGCGGTCAGCCCCAGCATTTT. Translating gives CACSEAGGQPQHF.

Written as DNA, the CDR3 is TGTGCCAGCAGCCCTACCGGGCATAAGGCTGAAAAACTGTTTTTT. This encodes CASSPTGHKAEKLFF. The chain uses TRBV7-6 and TRBJ1-4; no reliable D call. Trimming took off 5 bases at V and 7 bases at J, with 17 bases between the two ends. Germline V gene data show CDR1 as SGHVS and CDR2 as FNYEAQ. The CDR3 consists of 15 residues.

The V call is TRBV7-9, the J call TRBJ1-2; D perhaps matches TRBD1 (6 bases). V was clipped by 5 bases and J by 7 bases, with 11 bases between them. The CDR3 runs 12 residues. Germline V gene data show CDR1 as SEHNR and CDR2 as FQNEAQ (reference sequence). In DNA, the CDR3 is TGTGCCAGCAGCCCAGGGGTCGGTGGCTACACCTTC. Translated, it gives CASSPGVGGYTF.

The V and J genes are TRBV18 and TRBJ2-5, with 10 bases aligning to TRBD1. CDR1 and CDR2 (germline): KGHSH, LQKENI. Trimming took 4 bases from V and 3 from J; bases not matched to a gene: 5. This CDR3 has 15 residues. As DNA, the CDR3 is TGTGCCAGCTCACTGACAGGGGGCAGGGAAGAGACCCAGTACTTC. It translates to CASSLTGGREETQYF.

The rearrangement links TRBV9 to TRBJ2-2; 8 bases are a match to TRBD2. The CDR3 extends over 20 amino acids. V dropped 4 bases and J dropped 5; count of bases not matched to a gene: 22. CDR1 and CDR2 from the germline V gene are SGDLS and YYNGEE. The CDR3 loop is CASSPTRSSRSGRITGELFF. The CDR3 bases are TGTGCCAGCAGCCCGACACGATCCTCGAGGAGCGGGAGAATTACCGGGGAGCTGTTTTTT.

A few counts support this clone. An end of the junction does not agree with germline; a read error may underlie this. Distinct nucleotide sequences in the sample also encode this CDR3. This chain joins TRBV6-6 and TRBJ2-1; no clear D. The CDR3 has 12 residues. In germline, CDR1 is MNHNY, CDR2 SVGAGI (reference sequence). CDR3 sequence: CASSYSNNEQFF. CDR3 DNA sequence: TGTGCCAGCAGTTACTCCAACAATGAGCAGTTCTTC.

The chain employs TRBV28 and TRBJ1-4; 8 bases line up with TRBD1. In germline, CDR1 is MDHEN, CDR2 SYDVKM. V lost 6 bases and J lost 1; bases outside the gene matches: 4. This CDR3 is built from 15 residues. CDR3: CASSHRGETNEKLFF. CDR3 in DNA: TGTGCCAGCAGCCACAGGGGGGAAACTAATGAAAAACTGTTTTTT.

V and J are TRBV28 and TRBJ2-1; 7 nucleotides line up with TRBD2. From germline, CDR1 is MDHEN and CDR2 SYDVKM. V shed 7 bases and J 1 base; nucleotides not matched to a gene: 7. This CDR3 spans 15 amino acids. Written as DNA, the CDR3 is TGTGCCAGCACCATTGAGGGAGGGTCCTACAATGAGCAGTTCTTC. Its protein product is CASTIEGGSYNEQFF.

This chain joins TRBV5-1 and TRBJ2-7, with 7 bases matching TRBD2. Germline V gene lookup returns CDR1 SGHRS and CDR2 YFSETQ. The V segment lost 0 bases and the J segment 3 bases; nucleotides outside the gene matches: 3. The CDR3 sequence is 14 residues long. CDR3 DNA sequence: TGCGCCAGCAGCTTGGAACAGCGGGGCTACGAGCAGTACTTC. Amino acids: CASSLEQRGYEQYF.